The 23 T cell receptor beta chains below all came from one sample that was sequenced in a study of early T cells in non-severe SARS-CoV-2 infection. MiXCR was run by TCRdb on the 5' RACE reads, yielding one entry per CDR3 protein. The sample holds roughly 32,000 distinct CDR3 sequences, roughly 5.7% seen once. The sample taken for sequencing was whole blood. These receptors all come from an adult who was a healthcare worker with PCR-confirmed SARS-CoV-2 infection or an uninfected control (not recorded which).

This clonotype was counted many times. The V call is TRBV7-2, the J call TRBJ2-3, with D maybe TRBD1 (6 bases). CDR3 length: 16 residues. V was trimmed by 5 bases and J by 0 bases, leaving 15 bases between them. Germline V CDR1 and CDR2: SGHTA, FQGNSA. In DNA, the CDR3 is TGTGCCAGCAGCCCTAGGGACATATCTAGCACAGATACGCAGTATTTT. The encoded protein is CASSPRDISSTDTQYF.

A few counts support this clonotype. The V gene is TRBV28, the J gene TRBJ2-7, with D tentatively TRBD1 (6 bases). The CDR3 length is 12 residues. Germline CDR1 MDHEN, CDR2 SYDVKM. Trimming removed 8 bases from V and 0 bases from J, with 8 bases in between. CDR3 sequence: CASQGSSYEQYF. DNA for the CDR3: TGTGCCAGCCAGGGGAGCTCCTACGAGCAGTACTTC.

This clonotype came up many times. The CDR3 nucleotides are TGTGCCAGCAGGAAGGTGGGCAGTCCGAACACCGGGGAGCTGTTTTTT. It translates to CASRKVGSPNTGELFF. The chain has TRBV5-5 and TRBJ2-2; D remains unclear. Germline-derived CDR1 and CDR2 are SGHKS and YYEKEE (reference sequence). V lost 5 bases, J lost 0 bases, and 14 bases lay in between. CDR3 length: 16 residues.

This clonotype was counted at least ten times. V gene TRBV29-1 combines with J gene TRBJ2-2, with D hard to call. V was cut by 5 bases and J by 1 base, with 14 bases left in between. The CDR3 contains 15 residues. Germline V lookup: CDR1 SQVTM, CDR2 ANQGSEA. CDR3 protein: CSVRLLNGNTGELFF. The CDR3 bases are TGCAGCGTTCGCCTCTTGAATGGGAACACCGGGGAGCTGTTTTTT.

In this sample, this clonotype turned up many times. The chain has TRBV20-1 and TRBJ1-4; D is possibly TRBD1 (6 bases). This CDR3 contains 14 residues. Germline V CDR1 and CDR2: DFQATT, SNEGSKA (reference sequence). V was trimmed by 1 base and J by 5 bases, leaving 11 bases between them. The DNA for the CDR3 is TGCAGTGCTAGAGTGGGGGGGCCGAATGAAAAACTGTTTTTT. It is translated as CSARVGGPNEKLFF.

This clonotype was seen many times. CDR3 amino acids: CASSDLGQSSSYEQYF. In DNA form, the CDR3 reads TGTGCCAGCAGCGACTTGGGACAGTCCTCCTCCTACGAGCAGTACTTC. This chain links TRBV27 with TRBJ2-7; 7 positions match TRBD1. The junction had 11 bases not matched to a gene; V was cut back by 6 bases and J by 0 bases. Germline assignment: CDR1 MNHEY and CDR2 SMNVEV (reference sequence). CDR3 length: 16 residues.

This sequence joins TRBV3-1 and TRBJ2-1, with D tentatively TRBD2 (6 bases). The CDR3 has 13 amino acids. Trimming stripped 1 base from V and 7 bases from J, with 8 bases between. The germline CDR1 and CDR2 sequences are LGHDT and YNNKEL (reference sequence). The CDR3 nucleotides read TGTGCCAGCAGCCAAGCGGGGAGGAATGAGCAGTTCTTC. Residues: CASSQAGRNEQFF.

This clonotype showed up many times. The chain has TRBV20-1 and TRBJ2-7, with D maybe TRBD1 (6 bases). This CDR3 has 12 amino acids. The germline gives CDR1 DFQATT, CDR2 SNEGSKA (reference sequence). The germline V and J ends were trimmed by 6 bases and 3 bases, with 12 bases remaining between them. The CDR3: CSATGTSYEQYF. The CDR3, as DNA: TGCAGTGCCACCGGGACAAGCTACGAGCAGTACTTC.

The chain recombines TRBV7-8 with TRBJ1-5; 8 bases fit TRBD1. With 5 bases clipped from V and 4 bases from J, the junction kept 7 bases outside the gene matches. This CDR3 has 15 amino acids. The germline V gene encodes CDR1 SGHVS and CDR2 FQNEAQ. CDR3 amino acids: CASSLGQGTNQPQHF. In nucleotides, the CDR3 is TGTGCCAGCAGCCTAGGACAGGGTACGAATCAGCCCCAGCATTTT.

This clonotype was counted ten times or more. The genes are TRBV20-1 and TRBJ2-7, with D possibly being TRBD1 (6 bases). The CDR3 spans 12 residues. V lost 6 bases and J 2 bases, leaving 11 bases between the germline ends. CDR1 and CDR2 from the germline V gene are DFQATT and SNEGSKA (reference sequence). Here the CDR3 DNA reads TGCAGTGCCGCAGACAGGACCTACGAGCAGTACTTC. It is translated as CSAADRTYEQYF.

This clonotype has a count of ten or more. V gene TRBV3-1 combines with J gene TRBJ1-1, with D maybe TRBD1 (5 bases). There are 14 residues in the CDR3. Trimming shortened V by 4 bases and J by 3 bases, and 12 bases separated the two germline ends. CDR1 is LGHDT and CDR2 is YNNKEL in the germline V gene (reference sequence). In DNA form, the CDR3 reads TGTGCCAGCAGCCCGATAGTGGGGCACACTGAAGCTTTCTTT. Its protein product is CASSPIVGHTEAFF.

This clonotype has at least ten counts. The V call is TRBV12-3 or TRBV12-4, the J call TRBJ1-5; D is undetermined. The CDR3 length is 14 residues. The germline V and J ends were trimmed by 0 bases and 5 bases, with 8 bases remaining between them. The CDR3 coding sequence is TGTGCCAGCAGTTTAGCGCGCTCGTATCAGCCCCAGCATTTT. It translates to CASSLARSYQPQHF.

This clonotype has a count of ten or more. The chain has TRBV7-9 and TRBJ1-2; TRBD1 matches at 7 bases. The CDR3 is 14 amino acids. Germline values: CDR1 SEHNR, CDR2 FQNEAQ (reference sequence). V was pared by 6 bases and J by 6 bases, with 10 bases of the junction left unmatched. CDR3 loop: CASSLERGQNGYTF. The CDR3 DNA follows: TGTGCCAGCAGTTTGGAGAGGGGGCAGAATGGCTACACCTTC. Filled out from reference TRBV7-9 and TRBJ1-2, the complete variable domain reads DTGVSQNPRHKITKRGQNVTFRCDPISEHNRLYWYRQTLGQGPEFLTYFQNEAQLEKSRLLSDRFSAERPKGSFSTLEIQRTEQGDSAMYLCASSLERGQNGYTFGSGTRLTVV.

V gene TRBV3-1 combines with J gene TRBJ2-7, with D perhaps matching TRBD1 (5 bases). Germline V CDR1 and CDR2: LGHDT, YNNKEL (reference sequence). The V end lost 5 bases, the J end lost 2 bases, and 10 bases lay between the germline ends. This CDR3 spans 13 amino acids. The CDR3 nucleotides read TGTGCCAGCAGCAGGGGTGCGACCTACGAGCAGTACTTC. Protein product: CASSRGATYEQYF.

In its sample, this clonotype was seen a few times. Written as DNA, the CDR3 is TGTGCCAGCAGTACGACAGCCTACGAGCAGTACTTC. Protein sequence: CASSTTAYEQYF. The rearrangement links TRBV6-2 or TRBV6-3 to TRBJ2-7, with D perhaps TRBD1 (5 bases). The germline V and J ends were trimmed by 5 bases and 2 bases, with 7 bases remaining between them. The germline gives CDR1 MNHEY, CDR2 SVGEGT. The CDR3 is 12 residues long.

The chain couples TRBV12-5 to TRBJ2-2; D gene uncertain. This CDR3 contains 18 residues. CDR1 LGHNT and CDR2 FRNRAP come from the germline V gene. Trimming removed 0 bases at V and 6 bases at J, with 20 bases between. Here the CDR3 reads CASGLVYTASLYAGELFF. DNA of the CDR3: TGTGCTAGTGGTTTGGTATATACGGCCAGTCTTTACGCCGGGGAGCTGTTTTTT. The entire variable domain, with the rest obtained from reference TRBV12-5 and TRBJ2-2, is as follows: DARVTQTPRHKVTEMGQEVTMRCQPILGHNTVFWYRQTMMQGLELLAYFRNRAPLDDSGMPKDRFSAEMPDATLATLKIQPSEPRDSAVYFCASGLVYTASLYAGELFFGEGSRLTVL.

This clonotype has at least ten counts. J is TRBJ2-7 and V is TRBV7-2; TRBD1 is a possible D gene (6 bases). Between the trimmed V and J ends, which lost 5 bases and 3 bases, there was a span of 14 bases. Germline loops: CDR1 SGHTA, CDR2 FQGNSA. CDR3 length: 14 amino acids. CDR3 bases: TGTGCCAGCAGCCGGAGCCGGGACAACTACGAGCAGTACTTC. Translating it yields CASSRSRDNYEQYF.

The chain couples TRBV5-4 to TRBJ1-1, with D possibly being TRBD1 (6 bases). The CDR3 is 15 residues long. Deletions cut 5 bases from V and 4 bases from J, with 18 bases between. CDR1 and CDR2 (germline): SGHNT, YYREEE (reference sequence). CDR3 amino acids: CASSGAGALVTEAFF. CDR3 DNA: TGTGCCAGCAGTGGTGCAGGGGCCCTAGTCACTGAAGCTTTCTTT.

DNA of the CDR3: TGTGCCAGCAGTTTCGTGCAAGAGACCCAGTACTTC. Residues: CASSFVQETQYF. The genes are TRBV12-3 or TRBV12-4 and TRBJ2-5; D call uncertain. CDR3 length equals 12 residues. Trimming stripped 3 bases from V and 2 bases from J, with 4 bases between.

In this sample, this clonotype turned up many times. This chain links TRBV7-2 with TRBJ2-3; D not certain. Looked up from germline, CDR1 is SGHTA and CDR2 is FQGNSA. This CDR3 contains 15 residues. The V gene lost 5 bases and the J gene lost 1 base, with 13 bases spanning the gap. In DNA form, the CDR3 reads TGTGCCAGCAGCAGCCAAACTGGGGGCACAGATACGCAGTATTTT. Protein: CASSSQTGGTDTQYF.

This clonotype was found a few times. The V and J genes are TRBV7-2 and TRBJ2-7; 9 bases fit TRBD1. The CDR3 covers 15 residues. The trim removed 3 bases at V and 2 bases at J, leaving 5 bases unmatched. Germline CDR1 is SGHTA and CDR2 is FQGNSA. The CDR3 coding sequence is TGTGCCAGCAGCTTGGCGGGACAGGGCACCTACGAGCAGTACTTC. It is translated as CASSLAGQGTYEQYF.

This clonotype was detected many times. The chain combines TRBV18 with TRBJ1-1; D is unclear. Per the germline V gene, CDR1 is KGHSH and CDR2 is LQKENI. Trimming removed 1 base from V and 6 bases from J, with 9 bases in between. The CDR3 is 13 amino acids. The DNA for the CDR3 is TGTGCCAGCTCACCACGATCGCGGTCTGAAGCTTTCTTT. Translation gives CASSPRSRSEAFF.

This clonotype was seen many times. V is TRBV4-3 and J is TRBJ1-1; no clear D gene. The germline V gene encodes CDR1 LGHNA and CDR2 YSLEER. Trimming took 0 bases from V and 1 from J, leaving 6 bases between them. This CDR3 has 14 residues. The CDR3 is CASSQDIPNTEAFF. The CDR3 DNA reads TGCGCCAGCAGCCAAGATATACCGAACACTGAAGCTTTCTTT.